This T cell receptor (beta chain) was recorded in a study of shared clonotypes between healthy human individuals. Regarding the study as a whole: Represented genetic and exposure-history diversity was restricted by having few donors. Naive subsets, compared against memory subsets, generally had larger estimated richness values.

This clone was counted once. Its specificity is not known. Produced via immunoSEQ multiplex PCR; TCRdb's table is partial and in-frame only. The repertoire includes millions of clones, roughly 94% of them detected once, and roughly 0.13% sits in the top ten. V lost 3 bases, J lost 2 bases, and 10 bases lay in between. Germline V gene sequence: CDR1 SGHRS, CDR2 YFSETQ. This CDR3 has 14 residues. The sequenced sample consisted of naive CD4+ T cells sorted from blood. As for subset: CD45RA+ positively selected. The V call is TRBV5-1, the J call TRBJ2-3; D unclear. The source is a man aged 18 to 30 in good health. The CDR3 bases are TGCGCCAGCAGCTACATACAGTCCACAGATACGCAGTATTTT. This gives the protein CASSYIQSTDTQYF.